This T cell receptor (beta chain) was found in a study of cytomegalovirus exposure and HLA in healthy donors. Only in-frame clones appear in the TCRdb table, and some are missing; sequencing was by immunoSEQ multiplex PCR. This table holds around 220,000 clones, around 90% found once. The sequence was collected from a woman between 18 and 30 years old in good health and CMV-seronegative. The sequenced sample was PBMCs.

CDR3 nucleotide sequence: TGTGCCAGCTCACCGATCGGGACAGGGCTTATCGAGCAGTACTTC. Translating it yields CASSPIGTGLIEQYF. V usage is TRBV18 and J usage is TRBJ2-7, with 9 bases identical to TRBD1. CDR3 length equals 15 residues. Trimming cost V 3 bases and J 6 bases; bases outside gene matches: 9. Germline assignment: CDR1 KGHSH and CDR2 LQKENI.